A single sample gave rise to the 27 T cell receptor beta chains below, sequenced in a study of T cells in localized non-small cell lung cancer. Some clones are missing from TCRdb's copy, which holds only in-frame ones; the method was immunoSEQ multiplex PCR. Of 25,000 to 30,000 clones in the sample, 80% to 90% are singletons; the top ten hold less than 3.5%. The sample in question was peripheral blood, obtained before any cancer treatment. These receptors originate from a woman between 18 and 55 years old with stage I lung adenocarcinoma.

V and J are TRBV19 and TRBJ2-3; no reliable D call. Deletions cut 4 bases from V and 5 bases from J, with 10 bases between. Germline CDR1 reads LNHDA; CDR2 reads SQIVND (reference sequence). The CDR3 extends over 13 amino acids. The CDR3 DNA sequence: TGTGCCAGTAGTAACATTCCTGGAGATACGCAGTATTTT. This sequence encodes CASSNIPGDTQYF.

V usage is TRBV27 and J usage is TRBJ1-1, with no clear D. CDR3 length: 11 residues. Trimming removed 3 bases at V and 7 bases at J, with 6 bases between. The germline V gene has CDR1 MNHEY and CDR2 SMNVEV (reference sequence). The CDR3 here is CASSFLGEAFF. CDR3 nucleotides: TGTGCCAGCAGTTTTTTGGGTGAAGCTTTCTTT.

The chain is built from TRBV5-4 and TRBJ1-4; D possibly corresponds to TRBD1 (5 bases). V was trimmed by 4 bases and J by 6 bases, leaving 19 bases between them. The V gene's germline CDR1 is SGHNT and CDR2 YYREEE (reference sequence). The CDR3 is made up of 16 amino acids. The CDR3 protein is CASSPMGPGDDEKLFF. CDR3 sequence (DNA): TGTGCCAGCAGCCCAATGGGCCCGGGGGACGATGAAAAACTGTTTTTT.

The chain is built from TRBV5-1 and TRBJ2-7; D remains ambiguous. Germline V gives CDR1 SGHRS, CDR2 YFSETQ. The CDR3 extends over 13 amino acids. Trimming left V 5 bases short and J 2 bases short, with 11 bases between. The CDR3 sequence: CASRLADTYEQYF. The CDR3 DNA sequence: TGCGCCAGCAGACTCGCCGACACCTACGAGCAGTACTTC.

The chain joins TRBV19 to TRBJ2-3, with a possible D match to TRBD2 (5 bases). The CDR3 totals 15 residues. CDR1 is LNHDA, CDR2 SQIVND, per germline (reference sequence). Trimming took off 0 bases at V and 2 bases at J, with 9 bases between the two ends. In DNA, the CDR3 is TGTGCCAGTAGTATAGATGGGAGCCCCACAGATACGCAGTATTTT. This encodes CASSIDGSPTDTQYF.

The CDR3 DNA is TGTGCCAGCAGTTACTTAGGCAATGCTGAAGCTTTCTTT. Its translation is CASSYLGNAEAFF. J is TRBJ1-1 and V is TRBV6-5; D gene uncertain. Germline values: CDR1 MNHEY, CDR2 SVGAGI. The CDR3 sequence is 13 residues long. The V and J ends lost 1 base and 6 bases respectively, with 9 bases between them.

The J gene is TRBJ2-1, the V gene TRBV7-5; TRBD2 reflects the table's D call only, with no check against the DNA. TRBV7-5 is assigned pseudogene status. CDR3 length: 20 residues. The CDR3 sequence is CVRSLARTSGRNPSYNEQFF. The DNA of the CDR3 is TGTGTCAGAAGCTTAGCTAGGACTAGCGGGAGGAACCCCTCCTACAATGAGCAGTTCTTC.

The genes are TRBV7-3 and TRBJ2-1; D gene unclear. The CDR3 totals 13 residues. Per germline, CDR1 SGHTA and CDR2 FQGTGA. V was trimmed by 5 bases and J by 6 bases, leaving 11 bases between them. The CDR3 bases are TGTGCCAGCAGCCCCCAGGTGGGCAATGAGCAGTTCTTC. Its translation is CASSPQVGNEQFF.

The DNA for the CDR3 is TGTGCCAGCAGCTTATTGACTAGCGGGGGCCAGGTGCAGTACTTC. Protein sequence: CASSLLTSGGQVQYF. This chain joins TRBV11-3 and TRBJ2-7, with 12 bases matching TRBD2. Germline CDR1 reads SGHNT; CDR2 reads YENEEA. The CDR3 has 15 amino acids. V lost 2 bases and J lost 9; bases outside the gene matches: 8.

The chain links TRBV9 to TRBJ2-4; D unclear. Between the trimmed V and J ends, which lost 0 bases and 0 bases, there was a span of 13 bases. The CDR3 has 17 residues. Germline CDR1 reads SGDLS; CDR2 reads YYNGEE. CDR3 coding DNA: TGTGCCAGCAGCGTAGACGCCGATTATCTAGCCAAAAACATTCAGTACTTC. This translates into CASSVDADYLAKNIQYF. Supplemented by reference TRBV9 and TRBJ2-4, the full variable domain reads DSGVTQTPKHLITATGQRVTLRCSPRSGDLSVYWYQQSLDQGLQFLIQYYNGEERAKGNILERFSAQQFPDLHSELNLSSLELGDSALYFCASSVDADYLAKNIQYFGAGTRLSVL.

This chain uses TRBV5-6 with TRBJ2-3; D call uncertain. The ends were cut back, 0 bases at V and 4 bases at J, with 9 bases in the middle. CDR1 and CDR2 (germline): SGHDT, YYEEEE. This CDR3 has 14 amino acids. CDR3: CASSLDVFSDTQYF. In DNA form, the CDR3 reads TGTGCCAGCAGCTTGGATGTATTTTCAGATACGCAGTATTTT.

The chain links TRBV5-5 to TRBJ1-4; weak D call: TRBD1 (6 bases). Germline V gene lookup returns CDR1 SGHKS and CDR2 YYEKEE (reference sequence). Deletions cut 0 bases from V and 11 bases from J, with 20 bases between. The CDR3 totals 16 residues. CDR3 amino acids: CASSLALQGGLPKLFF. The CDR3 bases are TGTGCCAGCAGCTTGGCTCTACAGGGAGGTCTCCCTAAACTGTTTTTT.

The chain uses TRBV30 and TRBJ2-7; D remains unclear. From germline, CDR1 is GTSNPN and CDR2 SVGIG (reference sequence). The CDR3 contains 12 residues. V was clipped by 2 bases and J by 3 bases, with 8 bases between them. The CDR3 spells CAWSYTFYEQYF. CDR3 nucleotide sequence: TGTGCCTGGAGTTACACCTTCTACGAGCAGTACTTC.

V usage is TRBV30 and J usage is TRBJ2-1, with TRBD1 as a possible D gene (5 bases). This CDR3 comprises 13 residues. Germline CDR1 and CDR2: GTSNPN and SVGIG (reference sequence). The CDR3 loop is CGWRTRQINEQFF. The CDR3 nucleotides are TGTGGTTGGCGGACACGGCAGATTAATGAGCAGTTCTTC.

The chain combines TRBV18 with TRBJ1-1, with 11 positions matching TRBD1. The CDR3 totals 16 residues. V trimming: 6 bases; J trimming: 0 bases; junction bases outside the gene matches: 6. From germline, CDR1 is KGHSH and CDR2 LQKENI. CDR3 amino acids: CASSPGQGGLNTEAFF. The DNA for the CDR3 is TGTGCCAGCTCCCCGGGACAGGGGGGCCTGAACACTGAAGCTTTCTTT.

V gene TRBV5-1 combines with J gene TRBJ2-3, with 7 bases aligning to TRBD2. CDR3 length: 15 residues. Losses at the gene ends were 4 bases for V and 0 bases for J; bases not matched to a gene: 5. Per the germline V gene, CDR1 is SGHRS and CDR2 is YFSETQ. DNA for the CDR3: TGCGCCAGCAGCGTTCCTAGCGGCAGCACAGATACGCAGTATTTT. Amino acid sequence: CASSVPSGSTDTQYF.

The chain's CDR3 is CASSVGGGEQFF. CDR3 in DNA: TGTGCCAGCAGCGTAGGAGGGGGTGAGCAGTTCTTC. The chain employs TRBV9 and TRBJ2-1, with D maybe TRBD1 (6 bases). V was cut by 0 bases and J by 9 bases, with 7 bases left in between. Germline loops: CDR1 SGDLS, CDR2 YYNGEE. This CDR3 has 12 amino acids.

CDR3 bases: TGTGCCGCGGGGACTGGCACAGATACGCAGTATTTT. Translating it yields CAAGTGTDTQYF. The rearrangement joins TRBV5-6 to TRBJ2-3; a weak D match, TRBD2 (6 bases). Per the germline V gene, CDR1 is SGHDT and CDR2 is YYEEEE. This CDR3 contains 12 residues. V was clipped by 10 bases and J by 1 base, with 10 bases between them.

Comments on this clone: Other nucleotide sequences in the sample specify the same CDR3. The chain has TRBV14 and TRBJ1-2; D perhaps matches TRBD1 (5 bases). V lost 0 bases and J lost 8, with 10 bases in between. The CDR3 is 13 amino acids. CDR1 is SGHDN and CDR2 is FVKESK in the germline V gene. CDR3 DNA sequence: TGTGCCAGCAGCCAAGATCAGGGATTCGGCTACACCTTC. This sequence encodes CASSQDQGFGYTF.

The genes are TRBV5-6 and TRBJ2-1, with 12 bases aligning to TRBD2. CDR3 length: 18 amino acids. Germline values: CDR1 SGHDT, CDR2 YYEEEE. V was pared by 4 bases and J by 5 bases, with 13 bases of the junction left unmatched. The CDR3 spells CASSLGLLAGGSHNEQFF. In DNA form, the CDR3 reads TGTGCCAGCAGCCTGGGACTTCTAGCGGGAGGGTCGCACAATGAGCAGTTCTTC.

The chain employs TRBV29-1 and TRBJ1-4; no clear D gene. V gave up 7 bases and J gave up 14 bases, with 17 bases separating them. Germline V lookup: CDR1 SQVTM, CDR2 ANQGSEA. The CDR3 loop spans 11 amino acids. The DNA of the CDR3 is TGCAGCGCCATAAACAGCCTTAATCTGTTTTTT. It encodes CSAINSLNLFF.

The chain links TRBV2 to TRBJ1-5; 9 bases are a match to TRBD1. The CDR3 sequence is 16 residues long. V trimming: 3 bases; J trimming: 4 bases; junction bases outside the gene matches: 7. The germline CDR1 and CDR2 sequences are SNHLY and FYNNEI. CDR3 sequence: CASSDYWDRENQPQHF. CDR3 sequence (DNA): TGTGCCAGCAGTGACTATTGGGACAGGGAAAATCAGCCCCAGCATTTT. The full variable domain, with the rest looked up from reference TRBV2 and TRBJ1-5, is EPEVTQTPSHQVTQMGQEVILRCVPISNHLYFYWYRQILGQKVEFLVSFYNNEISEKSEIFDDQFSVERPDGSNFTLKIRSTKLEDSAMYFCASSDYWDRENQPQHFGDGTRLSIL.

The rearrangement uses TRBV19 and TRBJ2-7; TRBD1 agrees at 8 bases. Germline V gives CDR1 LNHDA, CDR2 SQIVND (reference sequence). CDR3 length: 14 residues. The J segment lost 2 bases and the V segment lost 3 bases, leaving 3 bases of the junction unmatched. CDR3 nucleotides: TGTGCCAGTAGTATGGGGACAGGAACCTACGAGCAGTACTTC. As protein: CASSMGTGTYEQYF.

V and J are TRBV11-2 and TRBJ2-4; the D is unclear. The ends were cut back, 4 bases at V and 6 bases at J, with 13 bases in the middle. The germline V gene has CDR1 SGHAT and CDR2 FQNNGV. The CDR3 has 14 amino acids. The CDR3 loop is CASSSPRRLNIQYF. CDR3 coding DNA: TGTGCCAGCAGCTCGCCTCGGCGGTTAAACATTCAGTACTTC.

The rearrangement links TRBV19 to TRBJ1-1; TRBD1 matches at 9 bases. Trimming took 3 bases from V and 8 from J; bases not matched to a gene: 1. Germline V gene data show CDR1 as LNHDA and CDR2 as SQIVND (reference sequence). The CDR3 runs to 12 residues. CDR3 sequence reads: CASSITGGEAFF. CDR3 coding DNA: TGTGCCAGTAGTATTACAGGGGGCGAAGCTTTCTTT.

This clone is a singleton in its sample. This chain links TRBV5-1 with TRBJ1-3; TRBD1 matches 11 bases. Trimming removed 2 bases from V and 7 bases from J; junction bases left unmatched: 8. This CDR3 is 16 amino acids long. The germline CDR1 and CDR2 sequences are SGHRS and YFSETQ. CDR3 nucleotides: TGCGCCAGCAGCTTAGGACAGGGGGCCGCGATCAACACCATATATTTT. Encoded protein: CASSLGQGAAINTIYF.

V usage is TRBV6-5 and J usage is TRBJ1-1; D possibly corresponds to TRBD1 (5 bases). Deletions cut 5 bases from V and 4 bases from J, with 14 bases between. The germline gives CDR1 MNHEY, CDR2 SVGAGI. The CDR3 has 14 amino acids. The chain's CDR3 is CASSLLDRGTEAFF. CDR3 DNA sequence: TGTGCCAGCAGTCTACTCGACAGAGGCACTGAAGCTTTCTTT.